The clone carrying this T cell receptor beta chain was seen ten or more times. This record comes from a study of identical twins. A template switching step contributed a universal primer site, while unique molecular identifiers were present in the cDNA. From the 5' RACE reads, TCRdb called clonotypes with MiXCR, one entry per CDR3 protein. The table includes hundreds of thousands of distinct CDR3 sequences, 7.1% detected once. The CDR3 is 17 amino acids. The trim removed 5 bases at V and 0 bases at J, leaving 12 bases unmatched. These data are also associated with another study on yellow fever vaccine responses in identical twins.

The J gene is TRBJ1-2, the V gene TRBV12-3 or TRBV12-4, with TRBD1 matching over 7 bases. The source is a woman between 18 and 29 years old in good health. Sequencing used PBMCs. The CDR3 reads CASSHLTGQKSNYGYTF. CDR3 nucleotides: TGTGCCAGCAGTCACCTAACGGGACAGAAATCTAACTATGGCTACACCTTC.